This is a list of T cell receptor beta chains from one sample in a study of PD-L1 blockade in urothelial cancer. Profiled with immunoSEQ multiplex PCR; TCRdb holds only in-frame clones, not every one. Of approximately 94,000 clones listed, about nine tenths are singletons. Sequences were derived from PBMCs, sampled around atezolizumab (anti-PD-L1) treatment. The source is a man in his sixties with urothelial cancer. Each CDR3 is given with its conserved first and last residue. A D gene is named only where the DNA matches it firmly. Rows give clone size only sometimes, using once, few, many, or a class for an expanded clone.

d_call	clone_size	v_call	j_call	cdr3_aa	cdr3_nt
-	few	TRBV15	TRBJ2-7	CATSRDSGRRQNEQYF	TGTGCCACCAGCAGAGATTCCGGGAGAAGACAGAACGAGCAGTACTTC
TRBD1	-	TRBV15	TRBJ2-7	CATSRATGGPYEQYF	TGTGCCACCAGCAGAGCTACAGGGGGCCCCTACGAGCAGTACTTC
TRBD2	once	TRBV7-9	TRBJ2-7	CASSLASISGVYPYEQYF	TGTGCCAGCAGCTTAGCTTCTATTAGCGGGGTGTACCCCTACGAGCAGTACTTC
-	-	TRBV27	TRBJ2-7	CASSPSLGGGGPYEQYF	TGTGCCAGCAGTCCCTCTCTGGGGGGCGGGGGACCCTACGAGCAGTACTTC
TRBD2	-	TRBV7-3	TRBJ2-7	CASSATTSGVGEQYF	TGTGCCAGCAGCGCCACGACTAGCGGCGTAGGGGAGCAGTACTTC
TRBD1	-	TRBV5-1	TRBJ1-4	CASSTGQGAFEKLFF	TGCGCCAGCAGCACGGGACAGGGGGCATTCGAAAAACTGTTTTTT
TRBD1	-	TRBV7-9	TRBJ2-7	CASSQDRVPYEQYF	TGTGCCAGCAGCCAGGACAGGGTACCTTACGAGCAGTACTTC
TRBD1	-	TRBV5-6	TRBJ2-4	CASSLGQGGNIQYF	TGTGCCAGCAGCTTGGGACAGGGGGGTAACATTCAGTACTTC
TRBD1	-	TRBV5-4	TRBJ2-5	CASSASTGNQETQYF	TGTGCCAGCAGCGCCTCGACAGGGAACCAAGAGACCCAGTACTTC
-	-	TRBV20-1	TRBJ1-2	CQRAGDYGYTF	TGCCAGCGGGCAGGAGACTATGGCTACACCTTC
TRBD1	-	TRBV7-6	TRBJ2-7	CASSMGQGPYEQYF	TGTGCCAGCAGCATGGGACAGGGGCCCTACGAGCAGTACTTC
-	-	TRBV5-1	TRBJ2-5	CASRDSQETQYF	TGCGCCAGCAGAGACTCTCAAGAGACCCAGTACTTC
TRBD1	-	TRBV27	TRBJ1-2	CASSFLTGGNYGYTF	TGTGCCAGCAGTTTCCTTACAGGGGGGAACTATGGCTACACCTTC
-	-	TRBV9	TRBJ2-5	CASSVAGSGQETQYF	TGTGCCAGCAGCGTAGCGGGTAGCGGACAAGAGACCCAGTACTTC
-	-	TRBV11-2	TRBJ1-1	CASSLLSYRVSGTEAFF	TGTGCCAGCAGCTTATTGTCCTACAGGGTTTCTGGCACTGAAGCTTTCTTT
-	-	TRBV2	TRBJ1-2	CASSIDRSLGYTF	TGTGCCAGCAGTATTGACAGGTCCCTTGGCTACACCTTC
-	-	TRBV7-3	TRBJ1-1	CASSPQRGQSEAFF	TGTGCCAGCAGCCCCCAGCGGGGTCAGAGTGAAGCTTTCTTT